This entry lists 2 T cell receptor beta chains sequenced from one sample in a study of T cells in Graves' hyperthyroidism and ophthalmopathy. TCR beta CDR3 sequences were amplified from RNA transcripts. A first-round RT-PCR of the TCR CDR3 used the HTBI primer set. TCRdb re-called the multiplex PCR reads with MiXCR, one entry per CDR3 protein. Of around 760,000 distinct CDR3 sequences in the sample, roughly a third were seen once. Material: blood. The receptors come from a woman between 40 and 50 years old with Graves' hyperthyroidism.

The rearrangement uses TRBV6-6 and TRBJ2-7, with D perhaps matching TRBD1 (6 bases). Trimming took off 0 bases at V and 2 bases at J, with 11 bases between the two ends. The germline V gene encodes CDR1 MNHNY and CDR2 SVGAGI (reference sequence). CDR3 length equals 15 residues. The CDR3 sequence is CASSYSEQGTYEQYF. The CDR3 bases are TGTGCCAGCAGTTACTCGGAACAGGGAACCTACGAGCAGTACTTC.

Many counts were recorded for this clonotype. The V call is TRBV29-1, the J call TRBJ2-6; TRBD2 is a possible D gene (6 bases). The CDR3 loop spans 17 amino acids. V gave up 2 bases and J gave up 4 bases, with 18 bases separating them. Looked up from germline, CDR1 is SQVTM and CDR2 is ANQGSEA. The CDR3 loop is CSVEFGGVIRGANVLTF. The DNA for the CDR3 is TGCAGCGTTGAATTCGGGGGTGTGATCCGAGGGGCCAACGTCCTGACTTTC.